A single TCR beta chain is shown here with its context. In the original analysis: The authors estimated nucleated cell counts from reference gene primer amplification. Sequencing used immunoSEQ multiplex PCR; TCRdb keeps in-frame clones, though not all of them. D and trimming were read from the DNA, whereas the V and J calls and clone size are those reported in that table. The sample carries about 400,000 clones, about 88% recorded once. This CDR3 is 13 amino acids long. Germline-derived CDR1 and CDR2 are SGHNT and YYREEE (reference sequence). The germline V and J ends were trimmed by 5 bases and 2 bases, with 10 bases remaining between them. These data belong to a study of blood T cell repertoires in COVID-19. Study summary: There were acute and convalescent COVID-19 samples, and they came from the United States, Italy and Spain.

The sample taken for sequencing was peripheral blood. The chain carries TRBV5-4 and TRBJ1-1; maybe TRBD1 (5 bases). The TCR originated in a woman between 55 and 75 years old with COVID-19, enrolled during active disease. Here the CDR3 reads CASSYDRNTEAFF. CDR3 DNA: TGTGCCAGCAGTTACGACAGAAACACTGAAGCTTTCTTT.